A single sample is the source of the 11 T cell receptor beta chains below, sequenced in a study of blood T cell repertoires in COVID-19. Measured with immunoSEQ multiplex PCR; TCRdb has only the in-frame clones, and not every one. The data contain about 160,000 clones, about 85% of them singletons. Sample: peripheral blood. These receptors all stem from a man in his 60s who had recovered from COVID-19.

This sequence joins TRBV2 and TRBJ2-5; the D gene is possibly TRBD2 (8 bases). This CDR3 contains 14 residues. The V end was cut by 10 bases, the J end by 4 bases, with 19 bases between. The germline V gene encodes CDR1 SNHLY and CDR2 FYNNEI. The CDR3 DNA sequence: TGTGCCAACTTAAGGGACAGCGGGAGAGAGACCCAGTACTTC. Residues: CANLRDSGRETQYF.

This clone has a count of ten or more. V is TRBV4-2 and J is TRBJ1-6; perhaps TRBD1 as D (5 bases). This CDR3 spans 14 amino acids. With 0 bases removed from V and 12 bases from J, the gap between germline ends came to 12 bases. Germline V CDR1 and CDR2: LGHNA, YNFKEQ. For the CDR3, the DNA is TGTGCCAGCAGCCAAGATTCAGGGTCTGGACCCCTCCACTTT. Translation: CASSQDSGSGPLHF.

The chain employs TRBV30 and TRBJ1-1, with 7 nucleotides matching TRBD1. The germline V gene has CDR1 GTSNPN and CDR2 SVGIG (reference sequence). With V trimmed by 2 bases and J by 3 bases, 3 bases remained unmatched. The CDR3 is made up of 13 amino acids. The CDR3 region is CAWSRDRDTEAFF. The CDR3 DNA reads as TGTGCCTGGAGTCGCGACAGGGACACTGAAGCTTTCTTT.

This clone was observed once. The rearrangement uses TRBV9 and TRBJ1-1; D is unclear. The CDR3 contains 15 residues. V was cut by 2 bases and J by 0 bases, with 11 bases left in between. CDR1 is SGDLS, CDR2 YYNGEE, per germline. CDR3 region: CASSVVAGLNTEAFF. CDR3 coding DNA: TGTGCCAGCAGCGTCGTAGCGGGCTTGAACACTGAAGCTTTCTTT.

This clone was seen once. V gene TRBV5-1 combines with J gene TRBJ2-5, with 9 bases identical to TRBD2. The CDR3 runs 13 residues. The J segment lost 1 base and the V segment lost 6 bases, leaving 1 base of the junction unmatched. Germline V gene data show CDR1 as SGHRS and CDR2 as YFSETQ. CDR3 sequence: CASKAGGQETQYF. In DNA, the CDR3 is TGCGCCAGCAAAGCGGGGGGCCAAGAGACCCAGTACTTC.

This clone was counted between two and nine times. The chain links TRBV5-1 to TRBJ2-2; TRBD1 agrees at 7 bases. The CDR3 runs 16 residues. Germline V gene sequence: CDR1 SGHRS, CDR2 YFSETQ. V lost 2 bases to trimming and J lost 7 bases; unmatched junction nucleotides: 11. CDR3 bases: TGCGCCAGCAGCTTCGCCATAGAGGGGGCAGGCGGGGAGCTGTTTTTT. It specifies CASSFAIEGAGGELFF.

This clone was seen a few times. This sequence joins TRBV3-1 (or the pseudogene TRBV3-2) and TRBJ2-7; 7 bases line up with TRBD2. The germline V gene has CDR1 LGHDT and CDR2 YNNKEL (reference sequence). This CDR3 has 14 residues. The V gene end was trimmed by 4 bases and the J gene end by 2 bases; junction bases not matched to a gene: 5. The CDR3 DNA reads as TGTGCCAGCAGCCCACAGCGGGGAGCCTACGAGCAGTACTTC. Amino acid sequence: CASSPQRGAYEQYF.

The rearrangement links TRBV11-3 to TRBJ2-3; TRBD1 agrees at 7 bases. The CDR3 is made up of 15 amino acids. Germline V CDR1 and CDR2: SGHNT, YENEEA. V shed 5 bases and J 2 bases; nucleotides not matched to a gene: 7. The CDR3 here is CASSLGQTYTDTQYF. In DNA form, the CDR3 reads TGTGCCAGCAGCCTGGGACAGACTTACACAGATACGCAGTATTTT. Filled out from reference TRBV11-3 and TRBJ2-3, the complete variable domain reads EAGVVQSPRYKIIEKKQPVAFWCNPISGHNTLYWYLQNLGQGPELLIRYENEEAVDDSQLPKDRFSAERLKGVDSTLKIQPAELGDSAVYLCASSLGQTYTDTQYFGPGTRLTVL.

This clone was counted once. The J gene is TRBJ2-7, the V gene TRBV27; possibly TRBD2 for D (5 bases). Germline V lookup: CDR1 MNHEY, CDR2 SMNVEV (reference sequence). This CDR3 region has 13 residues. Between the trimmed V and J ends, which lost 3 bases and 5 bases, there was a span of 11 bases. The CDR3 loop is CASSFRGTHEQYF. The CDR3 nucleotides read TGTGCCAGCAGTTTTCGGGGTACCCACGAGCAGTACTTC.

The DNA of the CDR3 is TGTGCCAGCAGCTTACCCTACACCGGGGAGCTGTTTTTT. Translation: CASSLPYTGELFF. The chain uses TRBV7-9 and TRBJ2-2; D uncertain. Between the trimmed V and J ends, which lost 2 bases and 3 bases, there was a span of 4 bases. Germline lookup yields CDR1 SEHNR and CDR2 FQNEAQ (reference sequence). The CDR3 is made up of 13 amino acids.

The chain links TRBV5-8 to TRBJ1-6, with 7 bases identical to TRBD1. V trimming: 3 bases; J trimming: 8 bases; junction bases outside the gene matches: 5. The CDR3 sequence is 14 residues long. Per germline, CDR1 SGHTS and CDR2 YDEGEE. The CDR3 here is CASSWTGSDSPLHF. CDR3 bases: TGTGCCAGCAGCTGGACAGGTTCCGATTCACCCCTCCACTTT.